A selection of T cell receptor beta chains follows, all from one sample in a study of CD8 T cells in ankylosing spondylitis. Via MiXCR, TCRdb re-called the 5' RACE reads, giving one row per CDR3 protein. The top ten hold over 6.5% of the sample, which has about 240,000 distinct CDR3 sequences, 8.6% seen once. The sequencing input was blood, either unsorted or a sorted T cell fraction (not recorded which). The receptors originated from a male donor with ankylosing spondylitis or in good health (not recorded which). CDR3s include the opening cysteine and the closing phenylalanine or tryptophan. A D gene is named only where the DNA matches it firmly. The size of a clone is reported for some rows only, either as once, few or many, or as a class for expanded clones.

cdr3_nt | cdr3_aa | d_call | j_call | v_call | clone_size
TGTGCCAGCTCTGGGGGAAACTCCTATAATTCACCCCTCCACTTT | CASSGGNSYNSPLHF | - | TRBJ1-6 | TRBV7-2 | -
TGCAGTGCTCTCCGGGGAACTCAGAATTCACCCCTCCACTTT | CSALRGTQNSPLHF | - | TRBJ1-6 | TRBV20-1 | few
TGCAGTGCAAGGACTAGCACAGATACGCAGTATTTT | CSARTSTDTQYF | - | TRBJ2-3 | TRBV20-1 | few
TGCGCCAGCAGCCAAGACACAGGGCCCTCCACTGAAGCTTTCTTT | CASSQDTGPSTEAFF | - | TRBJ1-1 | TRBV4-3 | many
TGCGCCAGCAGCCTGGGAATCGGGGTAAACTACGAGCAGTACTTC | CASSLGIGVNYEQYF | - | TRBJ2-7 | TRBV4-3 | few
TGTGCCAGCAGTTCCATCGGGCTTCAGCCCCAGCATTTT | CASSSIGLQPQHF | - | TRBJ1-5 | TRBV6-5 | many
TGTGCCAGCAGCTTACTGGGACTAGCGGGGGCCTCCTACAATGAGCAGTTCTTC | CASSLLGLAGASYNEQFF | TRBD2 | TRBJ2-1 | TRBV11-2 | many
TGTGCCAGCAGCTTAGGACGGGACTACAATGAGCAGTTCTTC | CASSLGRDYNEQFF | - | TRBJ2-1 | TRBV7-2 | -
TGCAGTGCTAGATTGAGGGGACTAGCGGGGGATATGTTAGATACGCAGTATTTT | CSARLRGLAGDMLDTQYF | TRBD2 | TRBJ2-3 | TRBV20-1 | many
TGTGCCAGCAGTGCCGGGACAGGGGGCACTGAAGCTTTCTTT | CASSAGTGGTEAFF | TRBD1 | TRBJ1-1 | TRBV12-3/TRBV12-4 | many
TGCAGCGGAGGCGGGACAGGGATCACTGAAGCTTTCTTT | CSGGGTGITEAFF | TRBD1 | TRBJ1-1 | TRBV29-1 | many
TGCAGTGCCCCTAGACTAGGATCAAGAGGCGAGCAGTACTTC | CSAPRLGSRGEQYF | - | TRBJ2-7 | TRBV20-1 | many
TGCAGCGTTCTGAAGGGACTCGGATCCTACGAGCAGTACTTC | CSVLKGLGSYEQYF | - | TRBJ2-7 | TRBV29-1 | many
TGTGCCAGCAGTATGATCTCTAGCGGGAGTTCGTACGAGCAGTACTTC | CASSMISSGSSYEQYF | TRBD2 | TRBJ2-7 | TRBV6-1 | many
TGCGCCAGCAGCTGGTCGAACACCGGGGAGCTGTTTTTT | CASSWSNTGELFF | - | TRBJ2-2 | TRBV5-1 | -
TGTGCCAGCCTTGTCGGGGGGCACGAGAAAAACACTGAAGCTTTCTTT | CASLVGGHEKNTEAFF | - | TRBJ1-1 | TRBV28 | few
TGCGCCAGCAGCTCATCGCGGGACGGGGAGCTGTTTTTT | CASSSSRDGELFF | - | TRBJ2-2 | TRBV5-1 | many
TGTGCCAGCAGCGAACCCAGGGGGGCGGGCGGGGAAAAACTGTTTTTT | CASSEPRGAGGEKLFF | TRBD1 | TRBJ1-4 | TRBV7-2 | few
TGTGCCAGTAGTATAGATTTGGGGATCGCTGAAGCTTTCTTT | CASSIDLGIAEAFF | - | TRBJ1-1 | TRBV19 | once
TGTGCCTGGAGTCAATCTCCCTCCATCAATGAGCAGTTCTTC | CAWSQSPSINEQFF | - | TRBJ2-1 | TRBV30 | many
TGCAGTGCTAGCCAGGGGTCGAACACTGAAGCTTTCTTT | CSASQGSNTEAFF | - | TRBJ1-1 | TRBV20-1 | many
TGTGCCAGCAGCTTAGCGGGCGGGGGGACCCACAATGAGCAGTTCTTC | CASSLAGGGTHNEQFF | TRBD2 | TRBJ2-1 | TRBV7-6 | few